The clone carrying this T cell receptor (beta chain) was counted many times. Its antigen is unidentified. This entry comes from a study of CD8 T cells in ankylosing spondylitis. Germline-derived CDR1 and CDR2 are SGHRS and YFSETQ. V lost 0 bases and J lost 7; bases outside the gene matches: 3. This CDR3 has 15 residues. Whole-study findings and limits: Significant enrichment of disease-linked clones was reported in matched ankylosing spondylitis synovial fluid. CD8+ cells made up the disease-linked clones, which were relatively rare in peripheral blood. Past research had described some motif variants in reactive arthritis synovial fluid and blood. What seemed typical of ankylosing spondylitis blood was a TCR beta motif built from about eight highly homologous variants.

Libraries of TCR beta came from quantitative 5'-RACE with molecular barcodes. TCRdb called the 5' RACE reads again in MiXCR, with one record for every CDR3 protein. The sample includes about 800,000 distinct CDR3 sequences, roughly 12% of them seen just once. The sample was blood, either unsorted or a sorted T cell fraction (not recorded which). The TCR comes from a male donor with ankylosing spondylitis. The chain couples TRBV5-1 to TRBJ2-1; 11 bases agree with TRBD2. The CDR3 protein is CASSLGASGRNEQFF. The CDR3 DNA sequence: TGCGCCAGCAGCTTGGGGGCTAGCGGGAGGAATGAGCAGTTCTTC.